The present entry profiles one T cell receptor (beta chain) with its context. This sample stems from a study of cytotoxic CD8 clonotypes in ibrutinib-treated CLL. Depth targeted 1 in 200,000 to 1 in 1 million T cells, averaging 10x coverage per clonotype. Profiled with immunoSEQ multiplex PCR; TCRdb holds only in-frame clones, not every one. The sample carries about 200,000 clones, roughly 77% recorded once. The germline V gene encodes CDR1 MGHRA and CDR2 YSYEKL. The length of the CDR3 is 15 residues. The germline V and J ends were trimmed by 0 bases and 4 bases, with 10 bases remaining between them. The chain has TRBV4-1 and TRBJ1-5; D gene ambiguous. The specimen was PBMCs, collected after 12 months of ibrutinib treatment. The TCR comes from a human donor with chronic lymphocytic leukemia. The CDR3 region is CASSQDSVGNQPQHF. The CDR3 DNA follows: TGCGCCAGCAGCCAAGATAGCGTGGGGAATCAGCCCCAGCATTTT.